The 4 T cell receptor beta chains reported below all come from one sample, sequenced in a study of blood T cell repertoires in COVID-19. Method: immunoSEQ multiplex PCR; TCRdb's copy keeps in-frame clones and lacks some. The table shows some 230,000 clones, with approximately 83% occurring only once. The sample consisted of PBMCs or T cells enriched from blood (not recorded which). All receptors come from a woman between 40 and 55 years old with acute COVID-19.

The chain carries TRBV5-1 and TRBJ1-1; TRBD1 matches 8 bases. The CDR3 runs to 16 residues. CDR1 SGHRS and CDR2 YFSETQ come from the germline V gene. The trim removed 2 bases at V and 0 bases at J, leaving 6 bases unmatched. CDR3 DNA sequence: TGCGCCAGCAGCTTCACAGGGGGTGAGATGAACACTGAAGCTTTCTTT. Translating it yields CASSFTGGEMNTEAFF.

V usage is TRBV4-2 and J usage is TRBJ2-5; 9 bases are a match to TRBD2. Germline-derived CDR1 and CDR2 are LGHNA and YNFKEQ. This CDR3 region has 18 residues. V was clipped by 0 bases and J by 5 bases; unmatched bases: 13. DNA for the CDR3: TGTGCCAGCAGCCAAGATCCCCTGCGGGGGGGGACCCTGGAGACCCAGTACTTC. Protein sequence: CASSQDPLRGGTLETQYF.

The genes are TRBV11-2 and TRBJ1-6; D unclear. This CDR3 comprises 13 residues. Trimming cost V 5 bases and J 7 bases, with 9 bases left between them. Germline loops: CDR1 SGHAT, CDR2 FQNNGV. The CDR3 DNA is TGTGCCAGCAGCCCCAACATAAATTCACCCCTCCACTTT. The encoded protein is CASSPNINSPLHF.

This clone was seen once. The chain uses TRBV2 and TRBJ2-3, with D possibly TRBD1 on 5 matching bases. CDR1 and CDR2 (germline): SNHLY, FYNNEI. This CDR3 has 13 residues. Deletions cut 4 bases from V and 8 bases from J, with 13 bases between. The CDR3: CASSGGSQGTQYF. Here the CDR3 DNA reads TGTGCCAGCAGTGGGGGCAGCCAGGGTACGCAGTATTTT.